The present TCR beta chain was sequenced within a study of blood T cell repertoires in COVID-19. The CDR3 covers 14 residues. V was shortened by 4 bases and J by 6 bases, with 12 bases between the two germline ends. The V gene's germline CDR1 is SGHTA and CDR2 FQGTGA. The assay was immunoSEQ multiplex PCR, and TCRdb's table has in-frame clones only and misses some. The data show 140,000 to 150,000 clones, with roughly nine tenths seen just once and roughly 12% held by the top ten. V gene TRBV7-3 combines with J gene TRBJ2-2, with D possibly being TRBD1 (6 bases). What was sequenced was peripheral blood. The TCR comes from a young man with COVID-19, enrolled during active disease. The CDR3 here is CASSSHPGAGELFF. The CDR3, as DNA: TGTGCCAGCAGCTCCCATCCAGGGGCCGGGGAGCTGTTTTTT. Combining the CDR3 with reference TRBV7-3 and TRBJ2-2 gives the whole variable domain GAGVSQTPSNKVTEKGKYVELRCDPISGHTALYWYRQSLGQGPEFLIYFQGTGAADDSGLPNDRFFAVRPEGSVSTLKIQRTERGDSAVYLCASSSHPGAGELFFGEGSRLTVL.